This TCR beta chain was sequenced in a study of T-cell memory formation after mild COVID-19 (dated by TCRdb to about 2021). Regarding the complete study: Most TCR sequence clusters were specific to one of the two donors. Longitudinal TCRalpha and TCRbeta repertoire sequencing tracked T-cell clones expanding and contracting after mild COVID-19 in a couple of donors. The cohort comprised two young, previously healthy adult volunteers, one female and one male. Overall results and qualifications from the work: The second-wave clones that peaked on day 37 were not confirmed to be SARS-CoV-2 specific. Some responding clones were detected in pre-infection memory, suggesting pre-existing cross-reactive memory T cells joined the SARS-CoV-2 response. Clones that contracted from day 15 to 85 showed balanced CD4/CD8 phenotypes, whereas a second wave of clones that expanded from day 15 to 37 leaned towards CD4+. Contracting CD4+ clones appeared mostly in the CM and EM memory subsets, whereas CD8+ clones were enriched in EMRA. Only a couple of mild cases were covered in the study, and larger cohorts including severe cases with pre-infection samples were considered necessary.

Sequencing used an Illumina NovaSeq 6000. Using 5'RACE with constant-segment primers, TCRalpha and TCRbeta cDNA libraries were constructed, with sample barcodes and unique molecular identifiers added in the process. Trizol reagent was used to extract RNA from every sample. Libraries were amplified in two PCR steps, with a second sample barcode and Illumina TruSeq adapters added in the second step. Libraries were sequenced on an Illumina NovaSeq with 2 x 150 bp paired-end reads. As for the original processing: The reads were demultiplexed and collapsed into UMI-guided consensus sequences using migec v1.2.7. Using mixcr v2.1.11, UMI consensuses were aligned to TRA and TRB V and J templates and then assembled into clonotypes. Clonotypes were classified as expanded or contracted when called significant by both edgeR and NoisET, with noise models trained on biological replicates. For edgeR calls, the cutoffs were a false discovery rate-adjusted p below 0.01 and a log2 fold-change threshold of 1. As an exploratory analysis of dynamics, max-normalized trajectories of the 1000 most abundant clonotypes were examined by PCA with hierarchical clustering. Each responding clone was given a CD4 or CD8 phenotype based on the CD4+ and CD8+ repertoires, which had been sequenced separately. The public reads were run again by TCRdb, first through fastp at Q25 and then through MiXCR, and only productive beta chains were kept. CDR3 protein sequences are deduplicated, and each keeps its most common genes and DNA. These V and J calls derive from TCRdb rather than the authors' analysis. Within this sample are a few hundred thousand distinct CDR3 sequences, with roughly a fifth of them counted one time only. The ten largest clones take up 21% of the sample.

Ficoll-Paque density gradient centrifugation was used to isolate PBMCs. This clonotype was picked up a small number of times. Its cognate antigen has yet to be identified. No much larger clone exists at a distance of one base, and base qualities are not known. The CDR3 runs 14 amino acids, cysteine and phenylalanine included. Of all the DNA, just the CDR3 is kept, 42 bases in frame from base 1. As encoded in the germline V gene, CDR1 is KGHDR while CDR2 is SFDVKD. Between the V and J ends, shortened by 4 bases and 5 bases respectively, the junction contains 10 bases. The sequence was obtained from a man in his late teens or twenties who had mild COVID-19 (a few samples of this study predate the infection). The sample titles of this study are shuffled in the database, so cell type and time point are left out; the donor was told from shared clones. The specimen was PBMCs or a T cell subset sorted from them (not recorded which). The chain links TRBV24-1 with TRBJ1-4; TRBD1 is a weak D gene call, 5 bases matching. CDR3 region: CATSDPGSNEKLFF. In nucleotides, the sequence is TGTGCCACCAGTGACCCAGGGTCAAATGAAAAACTGTTTTTT.